This T cell receptor beta chain was captured by sequencing in a study of neurological immune-mediated disorders (dated by TCRdb to about 2019). In terms of the full investigation: Among the roughly 34 multiple sclerosis patients, relapsing-remitting MS accounted for some 30 and secondary progressive MS accounted for 3. Peripheral blood TCR-beta repertoires from HTLV-I-associated myelopathy (HAM/TSP) patients, multiple sclerosis patients and healthy controls were compared by UMI-based sequencing. The cohort comprised 68 subjects: about 14 HAM/TSP patients, some 34 multiple sclerosis patients and approximately 20 healthy controls. The approximately 100 TCR-beta libraries included longitudinal samples, technical triplicates and paired sorted CD4+ and CD8+ T-cell subsets alongside PBMC samples. Study-wide conclusions, independent of this receptor: Across subjects, expanded clones never shared an identical CDR3 amino acid sequence, which suggests that the TCR-beta repertoires in every group were private. In a phylogenetic analysis, the repertoires of 18 out of 34 MS patients fell into a single cluster of related CDR3 sequences, pointing to a possible signature at the repertoire level. The highest TCR clonal expansion was observed in HAM/TSP patients, whereas the lowest was observed in MS patients, even when compared with healthy controls. No association of the MS cluster with clinical or MRI features was observed, and the need for larger cohorts was stated by the authors.

To synthesize cDNA, template-switch 5'RACE was performed with a primer carrying a 10-nucleotide random unique molecular identifier so that each TCR transcript was tagged. Every sequencing run yielded over 200 million TCR-beta sequences covering 15-18 subjects. Total RNA was extracted with the RNeasy kit. TCR-beta VDJ regions were amplified with primers for the TCR constant region and the 5'RACE anchor, using the KAPA Real-time Library Amplification kit. A first PCR added sample indexes and Illumina adaptors, and a second PCR then raised library yield. After Ampure bead purification, the roughly 650 bp TCR product was size-selected on a 2% E-gel SizeSelection system. Before pooling, libraries had their quality checked on a Bioanalyzer, their concentration measured with Qubit, and their quantity determined with the Kapa Library Quantification kit. An Illumina HiSeq 2500 sequenced the libraries paired-end 2 x 150 bp. To increase sequence diversity, roughly 24-32% phiX was spiked into each library pool. On the study's bioinformatics: Quality-filtered reads were processed with the UMI-based MiGEC pipeline, and over 75% of raw TCR sequences were removed by the MiGEC pipeline during error correction. IMGT germline references were used for alignment of VDJ genes, and clonotypes were defined by a unique CDR3 amino acid sequence together with V-J genes. Clonal expansion, Shannon diversity, and CDR3 relatedness (CalcPairwiseDistances, ClusterSamples) were evaluated with VDJtools, and phylogenetic trees were built with CLCbio workbench. A clone was classed as expanded if it had 8 or more unique UMIs, a cutoff based on coefficient-of-variation modelling across technical triplicates. TCRdb reran the public reads through fastp at Q25 and MiXCR, keeping productive beta chains. Rows merge per CDR3 protein into single entries with the most common DNA and genes. The V and J calls and clone size come from TCRdb's table, not from the authors' own analysis. The sample has around 46,000 distinct CDR3 sequences on record, roughly 4.4% of them singletons. 5.7% of the sample is in the top ten clones.

Unsorted PBMC libraries were generated from 2 million PBMCs stored in RNAlater at -80 °C until RNA extraction. The multiple sclerosis patients were enrolled in a US clinical protocol that evaluated disease progression with magnetic resonance imaging. Peripheral blood underwent Ficoll-Hypaque density gradient centrifugation to isolate PBMCs, which were then cryopreserved in liquid nitrogen. In its sample, this clonotype was seen a few times. Its antigen is still unknown. Within one base of it there is no much larger clone, and no base qualities were kept. The source of this sequence is a woman aged 55 to 70 with multiple sclerosis. The specimen sequenced was PBMCs.

The CDR3 protein: CASSQGGAYDEQFF. The sequence in DNA is TGTGCCAGCAGCCAGGGCGGGGCGTACGATGAGCAGTTCTTC. This sequence uses TRBV3-1 and TRBJ2-1; the D region possibly corresponds to TRBD2 (6 bases align). Including the terminal cysteine and phenylalanine, the CDR3 comprises 14 residues. Only CDR3 DNA remains: 42 bases, in frame from the first base. V is pared back by 3 bases and J by 8 bases, with 14 bases lying between the germline termini. CDR1 and CDR2 are drawn from the germline V gene (reference sequence): LGHDT, YNNKEL.